The 32 T cell receptor beta chains reported below all come from one sample, sequenced in a study of response to subunit inactivated influenza vaccine. TCRdb re-derived calls from the RT-PCR reads in MiXCR, one entry per CDR3 protein. The table includes more than 450,000 distinct CDR3 sequences, approximately 7.7% detected once. The sequences come from PBMCs from blood, collected around 2 years after vaccination. These receptors originate from a man between 50 and 70 years old who received an inactivated influenza vaccine.

This rearrangement joins TRBV27 to TRBJ1-5, with 11 bases lining up with TRBD1. Germline V gene data show CDR1 as MNHEY and CDR2 as SMNVEV (reference sequence). The CDR3 is made up of 19 amino acids. J lost 2 bases, V lost 2 bases, and 11 bases had no gene match. The CDR3 DNA is TGTGCCAGCAGTTTAAAGTGGACAGGGGGCATTTCGGGCAATCAGCCCCAGCATTTT. This translates into CASSLKWTGGISGNQPQHF.

There are many counts of this clonotype. The genes are TRBV7-8 and TRBJ2-3, with D perhaps TRBD1 (6 bases). The CDR3 sequence is 15 residues long. CDR1 and CDR2 from the germline V gene are SGHVS and FQNEAQ. Between the trimmed V and J ends, which lost 7 bases and 4 bases, there was a span of 18 bases. The CDR3 region has the DNA TGTGCCAGCACCTCAGGGGCAGGGTTCCCAGATACGCAGTATTTT. Translating gives CASTSGAGFPDTQYF.

This clonotype was recorded a few times. The chain combines TRBV7-2 with TRBJ1-4; 7 bases line up with TRBD1. The junction had 12 bases not matched to a gene; V was cut back by 4 bases and J by 4 bases. There are 17 residues in the CDR3. Germline values: CDR1 SGHTA, CDR2 FQGNSA. CDR3 bases: TGTGCCAGCAGCTCCCTGGACGGGACAGACGATAATGAAAAACTGTTTTTT. This translates into CASSSLDGTDDNEKLFF. Supplemented by reference TRBV7-2 and TRBJ1-4, the full variable domain reads GAGVSQSPSNKVTEKGKDVELRCDPISGHTALYWYRQSLGQGLEFLIYFQGNSAPDKSGLPSDRFSAERTGGSVSTLTIQRTQQEDSAVYLCASSSLDGTDDNEKLFFGSGTQLSVL.

In DNA form, the CDR3 reads TGCGCCAGCAGCTTGGCCGAGCAGAACACCGGGGAGCTGTTTTTT. Protein: CASSLAEQNTGELFF. V is TRBV5-1 and J is TRBJ2-2; no clear D. Between the trimmed V and J ends, which lost 0 bases and 1 base, there was a span of 7 bases. Germline V lookup: CDR1 SGHRS, CDR2 YFSETQ. CDR3 size: 15 residues.

This clonotype was counted between two and nine times. The chain employs TRBV4-2 and TRBJ1-1, with 7 bases lining up with TRBD1. The CDR3 has 14 amino acids. V shed 0 bases, J shed 7 bases, and the junction held 5 bases outside the gene matches. Germline V gives CDR1 LGHNA, CDR2 YNFKEQ. The CDR3 nucleotides are TGTGCCAGCAGCCAAGAATCAGGGGGAGGTGAAGCTTTCTTT. Residues: CASSQESGGGEAFF.

In its sample, this clonotype was seen a few times. This chain uses TRBV5-8 with TRBJ2-1, with D unresolved. Germline V gene lookup returns CDR1 SGHTS and CDR2 YDEGEE. The CDR3 has 14 residues. V lost 0 bases, J lost 7 bases, and 11 bases lay in between. The CDR3 DNA reads as TGTGCCAGCAGCTTGGAGATTCGGGTTAATGAGCAGTTCTTC. It is translated as CASSLEIRVNEQFF.

This clonotype was seen only a few times. This chain links TRBV7-6 with TRBJ2-3; 14 bases fit TRBD2. The CDR3 extends over 22 amino acids. The V gene end was trimmed by 0 bases and the J gene end by 1 base; junction bases not matched to a gene: 15. Germline V gene lookup returns CDR1 SGHVS and CDR2 FNYEAQ. The CDR3 DNA is TGTGCCAGCAGCTTAGCTACCGGACTAGCGGGGGGACACCAACTCCGCACAGATACGCAGTATTTT. This encodes CASSLATGLAGGHQLRTDTQYF.

The DNA of the CDR3 is TGTGCCAGCAGTTTAATGAGAGGTGGGAGGCACGCTGAGCAGTTCTTC. Residues: CASSLMRGGRHAEQFF. This rearrangement joins TRBV28 to TRBJ2-1; maybe TRBD2 (6 bases). CDR1 is MDHEN, CDR2 SYDVKM, per germline. The CDR3 spans 16 residues. V lost 2 bases and J lost 9, with 20 bases in between.

As regards this clonotype: One end of the junction varies from germline; a read error may be responsible. V usage is TRBV5-1 and J usage is TRBJ2-7; unclear D gene. This CDR3 is 17 amino acids long. Per germline, CDR1 SGHRS and CDR2 YFSETQ. The CDR3 region has the DNA TGCGCCAGCAGCTTGGCTAGGGAAACGGGCAGCTCCTACGGGCAGTACTTC. Protein product: CASSLARETGSSYGQYF.

V is TRBV11-2 and J is TRBJ2-3; D might be TRBD1 (6 bases). Trimming took 5 bases from V and 3 from J, leaving 12 bases between them. Germline V gene lookup returns CDR1 SGHAT and CDR2 FQNNGV. The CDR3 has 14 amino acids. CDR3 amino acids: CASSNRDKTDTQYF. Here the CDR3 DNA reads TGTGCCAGCAGCAACCGGGACAAGACAGATACGCAGTATTTT. Variable domain in full (rest from reference TRBV11-2 and TRBJ2-3): EAGVAQSPRYKIIEKRQSVAFWCNPISGHATLYWYQQILGQGPKLLIQFQNNGVVDDSQLPKDRFSAERLKGVDSTLKIQPAKLEDSAVYLCASSNRDKTDTQYFGPGTRLTVL.

CDR3 DNA: TGTGCCAGCAGCTTAGAAGGGAGCAGGCAGCCCCAGCATTTT. Its protein product is CASSLEGSRQPQHF. This sequence joins TRBV7-9 and TRBJ1-5; D is unresolved. V was pared by 1 base and J by 7 bases, with 11 bases between. The CDR3 loop spans 14 amino acids. In germline, CDR1 is SEHNR, CDR2 FQNEAQ (reference sequence).

J is TRBJ2-3 and V is TRBV12-3 or TRBV12-4; 9 nucleotides align to TRBD2. This CDR3 spans 16 amino acids. The V segment lost 3 bases and the J segment 0 bases; nucleotides outside the gene matches: 4. The CDR3 DNA reads TGTGCCAGCAGTTTCTGGCTAGCGGGGAGCACAGATACGCAGTATTTT. Translated: CASSFWLAGSTDTQYF.

The chain joins TRBV4-2 to TRBJ2-3, with TRBD1 matching 7 bases. This CDR3 region has 15 residues. The germline CDR1 and CDR2 sequences are LGHNA and YNFKEQ. With 2 bases clipped from V and 2 bases from J, the junction kept 4 bases outside the gene matches. CDR3 coding DNA: TGTGCCAGCAGCCAACAGGGGGTTTACACAGATACGCAGTATTTT. This codes for CASSQQGVYTDTQYF.

This clonotype was counted many times. The chain combines TRBV6-5 with TRBJ2-2; D perhaps matches TRBD1 (5 bases). CDR3 length: 14 residues. Germline V CDR1 and CDR2: MNHEY, SVGAGI. V was cut by 2 bases and J by 7 bases, with 11 bases left in between. CDR3 loop: CASSYKGQSGELFF. CDR3 nucleotides: TGTGCCAGCAGTTACAAGGGGCAGAGCGGGGAGCTGTTTTTT.

This clonotype was counted a few times. The J gene is TRBJ1-5, the V gene TRBV20-1; 9 bases are shared with TRBD1. The CDR3 sequence is 18 residues long. The germline V gene has CDR1 DFQATT and CDR2 SNEGSKA (reference sequence). Germline trimming cut 2 bases from V and 1 base from J; bases unmatched to any gene: 12. CDR3 sequence (DNA): TGCAGTGCTAGATTACCTGCCGGGACAGGGCTCAGCAATCAGCCCCAGCATTTT. It is translated as CSARLPAGTGLSNQPQHF.

This sequence joins TRBV5-1 and TRBJ2-1, with TRBD2 matching 8 bases. Germline values: CDR1 SGHRS, CDR2 YFSETQ. This CDR3 contains 13 residues. V shed 3 bases and J 7 bases; nucleotides not matched to a gene: 3. The CDR3 loop is CASSWIAGNEQFF. The CDR3 DNA reads as TGCGCCAGCAGCTGGATAGCGGGGAATGAGCAGTTCTTC. The whole variable domain, filled in from reference TRBV5-1 and TRBJ2-1, reads KAGVTQTPRYLIKTRGQQVTLSCSPISGHRSVSWYQQTPGQGLQFLFEYFSETQRNKGNFPGRFSGRQFSNSRSEMNVSTLELGDSALYLCASSWIAGNEQFFGPGTRLTVL.

This clonotype was detected ten times or more. The chain is built from TRBV20-1 and TRBJ2-1; D tentatively fits TRBD1 or TRBD2 (6 bases each). Trimming removed 0 bases at V and 4 bases at J, with 16 bases between. The CDR3 is made up of 16 amino acids. From germline, CDR1 is DFQATT and CDR2 SNEGSKA (reference sequence). As DNA, the CDR3 is TGCAGTGCTAGAGATTTTCCGGGGGCGCATTACAATGAGCAGTTCTTC. It is translated as CSARDFPGAHYNEQFF.

The chain uses TRBV5-1 and TRBJ1-2; unclear D gene. V was clipped by 0 bases and J by 5 bases, with 11 bases between them. The CDR3 is 14 amino acids. Germline CDR1 reads SGHRS; CDR2 reads YFSETQ. DNA for the CDR3: TGCGCCAGCAGCTTGGACTACGGGCAGTATGGCTACACCTTC. Amino acid sequence: CASSLDYGQYGYTF.

The rearrangement links TRBV9 to TRBJ2-7; 10 positions agree with TRBD1. The CDR3 runs to 16 residues. Unmatched junction bases numbered 8, after V lost 0 bases and J lost 5 bases. CDR1 is SGDLS, CDR2 YYNGEE, per germline. The CDR3 sequence is CASSVAQGQGRDEQYF. The CDR3 nucleotides are TGTGCCAGCAGCGTAGCTCAGGGACAGGGGCGCGACGAGCAGTACTTC.

This clonotype was seen a few times. This chain uses TRBV5-5 with TRBJ2-1, with 8 bases aligning to TRBD2. CDR1 SGHKS and CDR2 YYEKEE come from the germline V gene (reference sequence). V shed 0 bases and J 4 bases; nucleotides not matched to a gene: 6. This CDR3 comprises 16 residues. The DNA for the CDR3 is TGTGCCAGCAGCTTGGCCCCGTCTAGCGGGTACAATGAGCAGTTCTTC. This encodes CASSLAPSSGYNEQFF.

This clonotype was seen ten or more times. This chain connects TRBV5-1 to TRBJ2-2; 12 nucleotides agree with TRBD2. The germline V gene has CDR1 SGHRS and CDR2 YFSETQ. With V trimmed by 0 bases and J by 6 bases, 12 bases remained unmatched. This CDR3 is built from 19 residues. The CDR3 sequence is CASSLAGLAGSRGAGELFF. The CDR3 DNA reads as TGCGCCAGCAGCTTGGCCGGACTAGCGGGGAGTCGAGGGGCCGGGGAGCTGTTTTTT.

The genes are TRBV7-9 and TRBJ2-7, with D perhaps matching TRBD1 (6 bases). Germline loops: CDR1 SEHNR, CDR2 FQNEAQ (reference sequence). The CDR3 totals 16 residues. V was cut by 3 bases and J by 3 bases, with 18 bases left in between. In nucleotides, the CDR3 is TGTGCCAGCAGCTTCTCCGGGACAAGGTCCAACTACGAGCAGTACTTC. It encodes CASSFSGTRSNYEQYF.

This CDR3 is CAIRGDRGSAEAFF. The DNA for the CDR3 is TGTGCCATCAGGGGGGACAGGGGTTCGGCTGAAGCTTTCTTT. This rearrangement joins TRBV10-3 to TRBJ1-1; TRBD1 aligns across 10 bases. Germline CDR1 reads ENHRY; CDR2 reads SYGVKD. The CDR3 totals 14 residues. V gave up 6 bases and J gave up 6 bases; unmatched junction bases: 7.

The sample holds a few counts of this clonotype. The V call is TRBV9, the J call TRBJ2-7; tentatively, D is TRBD2 (5 bases). Germline V gene data show CDR1 as SGDLS and CDR2 as YYNGEE. The CDR3 spans 13 residues. V was trimmed by 2 bases and J by 6 bases, leaving 12 bases between them. The CDR3 nucleotides read TGTGCCAGCAGCGTCAATCCGGCGGGCGAGCAGTACTTC. This encodes CASSVNPAGEQYF. Together with reference TRBV9 and TRBJ2-7, the CDR3 gives the full variable domain: DSGVTQTPKHLITATGQRVTLRCSPRSGDLSVYWYQQSLDQGLQFLIQYYNGEERAKGNILERFSAQQFPDLHSELNLSSLELGDSALYFCASSVNPAGEQYFGPGTRLTVT.

Only a few counts were recorded for this clonotype. The genes are TRBV7-3 and TRBJ1-1; TRBD1 might be the D (5 bases). V shed 2 bases and J shed 3 bases, with 13 bases lying between them. Germline CDR1 reads SGHTA; CDR2 reads FQGTGA. This CDR3 has 15 residues. CDR3 amino acids: CASSLGRGGHTEAFF. The CDR3 region has the DNA TGTGCCAGCAGCTTAGGGAGGGGCGGGCACACTGAAGCTTTCTTT.

The chain recombines TRBV11-2 with TRBJ2-7; 8 bases map to TRBD1. Germline assignment: CDR1 SGHAT and CDR2 FQNNGV. This CDR3 comprises 14 residues. The V segment lost 11 bases and the J segment 7 bases; nucleotides outside the gene matches: 16. The CDR3 sequence: CAGNKLTGAGEQYF. The CDR3 nucleotides read TGTGCCGGCAACAAACTGACAGGGGCTGGGGAGCAGTACTTC.

This clonotype occurred a few times. The CDR3 DNA reads as TGTGCCTGGAACAGGGATACCTACGAGCAGTACTTC. Its translation is CAWNRDTYEQYF. The chain couples TRBV30 to TRBJ2-7; maybe TRBD1 (6 bases). The CDR3 runs 12 residues. Trimming pared 4 bases from V and 2 bases from J, leaving 9 bases between. Looked up from germline, CDR1 is GTSNPN and CDR2 is SVGIG (reference sequence).

This clonotype came up a few times. This chain joins TRBV3-1 and TRBJ1-4; no reliable D call. Germline V gene data show CDR1 as LGHDT and CDR2 as YNNKEL (reference sequence). The CDR3 sequence is 14 residues long. Deletions cut 4 bases from V and 8 bases from J, with 14 bases between. The DNA of the CDR3 is TGTGCCAGCAGCCCGGGAGAGGGTGGGGAAAAACTGTTTTTT. Translated, it gives CASSPGEGGEKLFF. Full variable domain (outside the CDR3, taken from reference TRBV3-1 and TRBJ1-4): DTAVSQTPKYLVTQMGNDKSIKCEQNLGHDTMYWYKQDSKKFLKIMFSYNNKELIINETVPNRFSPKSPDKAHLNLHINSLELGDSAVYFCASSPGEGGEKLFFGSGTQLSVL.

This clonotype was counted at least ten times. J is TRBJ1-1 and V is TRBV5-1, with 7 positions matching TRBD1. The junction had 8 bases not matched to a gene; V was cut back by 4 bases and J by 2 bases. The CDR3 contains 15 residues. Germline V gene lookup returns CDR1 SGHRS and CDR2 YFSETQ. CDR3 sequence (DNA): TGCGCCAGCAGCGCGTTGGGACAGTTTAACACTGAAGCTTTCTTT. As protein: CASSALGQFNTEAFF.

In its sample, this clonotype was seen a few times. The V call is TRBV7-9, the J call TRBJ1-2, with 7 bases lining up with TRBD1. Losses at the gene ends were 4 bases for V and 7 bases for J; bases not matched to a gene: 6. The CDR3 has 13 residues. CDR1 and CDR2 (germline): SEHNR, FQNEAQ (reference sequence). The CDR3 here is CASSSRDSGGYTF. CDR3 coding DNA: TGTGCCAGCAGCTCCCGGGACAGTGGTGGCTACACCTTC.

There are a few counts of this clonotype. CDR3 nucleotides: TGTGCCAGCAGCCAAGACAGGGTCGTGGGACAGCCCCAGCATTTT. It encodes CASSQDRVVGQPQHF. The rearrangement links TRBV3-1 to TRBJ1-5; possibly TRBD1 for D (5 bases). This CDR3 region has 15 residues. V was pared by 0 bases and J by 7 bases, with 13 bases between. Germline V CDR1 and CDR2: LGHDT, YNNKEL (reference sequence).

At least ten counts were recorded for this clonotype. The chain joins TRBV5-1 to TRBJ2-2; 7 bases fit TRBD1. The J segment lost 0 bases and the V segment lost 4 bases, leaving 9 bases of the junction unmatched. The V gene's germline CDR1 is SGHRS and CDR2 YFSETQ. The CDR3 totals 17 residues. The CDR3 here is CASSQLGTAANTGELFF. DNA of the CDR3: TGCGCCAGCAGCCAGCTTGGGACAGCTGCGAACACCGGGGAGCTGTTTTTT.